A single sample gave rise to the 21 T cell receptor beta chains below, sequenced in a study of blood T cell repertoires in COVID-19. Sequencing used immunoSEQ multiplex PCR; TCRdb keeps in-frame clones, though not all of them. The table has about 42,000 clones, 75% to 85% seen once. The sequenced sample was peripheral blood. The source of these receptors is a man at least 80 years old with acute or convalescent COVID-19.

The chain recombines TRBV5-6 with TRBJ1-1, with D unresolved. Germline CDR1 reads SGHDT; CDR2 reads YYEEEE. The CDR3 loop spans 14 amino acids. V lost 0 bases and J 6 bases, leaving 12 bases between the germline ends. The CDR3 spells CASSLEFNGAEAFF. The CDR3 region has the DNA TGTGCCAGCAGCTTGGAATTCAACGGGGCTGAAGCTTTCTTT.

This rearrangement joins TRBV5-1 to TRBJ2-1, with 10 bases that match TRBD1. Germline V CDR1 and CDR2: SGHRS, YFSETQ. Losses at the gene ends were 4 bases for V and 8 bases for J; bases not matched to a gene: 6. The CDR3 has 14 amino acids. The CDR3 DNA reads TGCGCCAGCAGCCTGGACAGGGGGGACGATGAGCAGTTCTTC. Residues: CASSLDRGDDEQFF.

Many counts were recorded for this clone. The J gene is TRBJ1-5, the V gene TRBV2; TRBD1 matches 11 bases. The CDR3 covers 15 residues. V shed 1 base, J shed 5 bases, and the junction held 1 base outside the gene matches. Germline V lookup: CDR1 SNHLY, CDR2 FYNNEI. This CDR3 is CASSEGTGGYQPQHF. DNA of the CDR3: TGTGCCAGCAGTGAAGGGACAGGGGGCTATCAGCCCCAGCATTTT.

This chain links TRBV28 with TRBJ2-7; 10 bases align to TRBD2. This CDR3 contains 15 residues. CDR1 and CDR2 from the germline V gene are MDHEN and SYDVKM. V lost 6 bases and J lost 6; bases outside the gene matches: 11. The CDR3 spells CASSLTSGKWGEQYF. For the CDR3, the DNA is TGTGCCAGCAGCCTCACTAGCGGGAAATGGGGCGAGCAGTACTTC.

V and J are TRBV11-2 and TRBJ2-5; D remains ambiguous. Germline values: CDR1 SGHAT, CDR2 FQNNGV. The CDR3 has 14 residues. V lost 2 bases and J 1 base, leaving 8 bases between the germline ends. The CDR3 coding sequence is TGTGCCAGCAGCTTAATGGCAACCCAAGAGACCCAGTACTTC. The encoded protein is CASSLMATQETQYF.

This rearrangement joins TRBV3-1 (or the pseudogene TRBV3-2) to TRBJ1-1, with unresolved D. This CDR3 comprises 14 residues. Trimming removed 4 bases from V and 2 bases from J, with 11 bases in between. Germline V CDR1 and CDR2: LGHDT, YNNKEL (reference sequence). CDR3 region: CASSPTEVNTEAFF. The CDR3 region has the DNA TGTGCCAGCAGCCCCACGGAGGTTAACACTGAAGCTTTCTTT.

Remarks on this clone: This may arise from a read error, as a much more abundant clone is one base away. V is TRBV18 and J is TRBJ1-1, with 7 bases that match TRBD1. This CDR3 comprises 15 residues. Germline V lookup: CDR1 KGHSH, CDR2 LQKENI. DNA for the CDR3: TGTGCCAGCCCACCAGGTGTGCAGGGGGACACTGAAGCTTTCTTT. Translation: CASPPGVQGDTEAFF. Based on the CDR3 plus reference TRBV18 and TRBJ1-1, the full variable domain is NAGVMQNPRHLVRRRGQEARLRCSPMKGHSHVYWYRQLPEEGLKFMVYLQKENIIDESGMPKERFSAEFPKEGPSILRIQQVVRGDSAAYFCASPPGVQGDTEAFFGQGTRLTVV.

This clone has only a few counts. The genes are TRBV5-1 and TRBJ1-6, with D possibly being TRBD1 (5 bases). Germline assignment: CDR1 SGHRS and CDR2 YFSETQ. There are 15 residues in the CDR3. The V end lost 4 bases, the J end lost 6 bases, and 14 bases lay between the germline ends. In nucleotides, the CDR3 is TGCGCCAGCAGCAAGGACACCACGGGTAATTCACCCCTCCACTTT. Translation: CASSKDTTGNSPLHF.

The chain links TRBV21-1 to TRBJ2-7; the D segment call TRBD1 is taken from the table without a DNA check. TRBV21-1 corresponds to a pseudogene. The CDR3 contains 17 residues. CDR3 sequence (DNA): TGTGCCAGCAGCAAAGGGACCGGACAGGGGGCCACCTACGAGCAGTACTTC. Amino acids: CASSKGTGQGATYEQYF.

This chain connects TRBV7-2 to TRBJ1-3; D is possibly TRBD1 (5 bases). The CDR3 sequence is 17 residues long. Trimming removed 5 bases from V and 4 bases from J, with 21 bases in between. Germline V CDR1 and CDR2: SGHTA, FQGNSA. The CDR3 is CASSPHSSRGKGNTIYF. The CDR3 coding sequence is TGTGCCAGCAGCCCCCATTCCTCTAGGGGCAAGGGAAACACCATATATTTT.

The gene calls are TRBV19 and TRBJ1-6; TRBD1 might be the D (6 bases). The CDR3 sequence is 14 residues long. Germline CDR1 reads LNHDA; CDR2 reads SQIVND (reference sequence). V was clipped by 6 bases and J by 5 bases, with 11 bases between them. The CDR3 is CASSEGVHNSPLHF. The CDR3 bases are TGTGCCAGTAGCGAGGGGGTTCATAATTCACCCCTCCACTTT.

This clone was counted between two and nine times. This chain uses TRBV13 with TRBJ2-3; no firm D call. The CDR3 covers 13 residues. CDR1 and CDR2 from the germline V gene are PRHDT and FYEKMQ (reference sequence). Trimming left V 5 bases short and J 4 bases short, with 10 bases between. CDR3 sequence (DNA): TGTGCCAGCAGCCCAAAACGAGCAGATACGCAGTATTTT. Protein: CASSPKRADTQYF.

The rearrangement uses TRBV3-1 (or the pseudogene TRBV3-2) and TRBJ2-2; 10 bases match TRBD1. The CDR3 has 16 residues. The germline V gene has CDR1 LGHDT and CDR2 YNNKEL (reference sequence). The J segment lost 2 bases and the V segment lost 1 base, leaving 1 base of the junction unmatched. The CDR3 coding sequence is TGTGCCAGCAGCCAAGGGACAGGGGGTAACACCGGGGAGCTGTTTTTT. Translating gives CASSQGTGGNTGELFF.

This sequence joins TRBV24-1 and TRBJ2-5; D unclear. Between the trimmed V and J ends, which lost 5 bases and 4 bases, there was a span of 7 bases. The CDR3 is made up of 12 amino acids. Per the germline V gene, CDR1 is KGHDR and CDR2 is SFDVKD. CDR3 coding DNA: TGTGCCACCAGTGGCGGCGGAGAGACCCAGTACTTC. Its translation is CATSGGGETQYF.

This clone was detected once. The rearrangement links TRBV5-1 to TRBJ2-2; 7 nucleotides line up with TRBD1. The CDR3 covers 16 residues. Per germline, CDR1 SGHRS and CDR2 YFSETQ. V shed 0 bases, J shed 2 bases, and the junction held 4 bases outside the gene matches. CDR3 region: CASSLAPGGNTGELFF. DNA of the CDR3: TGCGCCAGCAGCTTGGCCCCAGGGGGAAACACCGGGGAGCTGTTTTTT.

The chain couples TRBV5-4 to TRBJ2-5; 7 nucleotides match TRBD2. The CDR3 is 13 residues long. Germline V gene data show CDR1 as SGHNT and CDR2 as YYREEE (reference sequence). J lost 5 bases, V lost 0 bases, and 1 base had no gene match. Written as DNA, the CDR3 is TGTGCCAGCAGCTTGGGGGGAGGGGAGACCCAGTACTTC. This gives the protein CASSLGGGETQYF.

The gene calls are TRBV5-6 and TRBJ2-7; D might be TRBD2 (5 bases). CDR1 and CDR2 from the germline V gene are SGHDT and YYEEEE. The CDR3 extends over 17 amino acids. Trimming took 1 base from V and 4 from J, leaving 21 bases between them. CDR3 bases: TGTGCCAGCAGCTTGAGAGGGAGTAGCCGGTTTTTTTACGAGCAGTACTTC. Translation gives CASSLRGSSRFFYEQYF.

The V and J genes are TRBV7-8 and TRBJ2-1; 9 nucleotides align to TRBD2. The CDR3 is made up of 16 amino acids. With V trimmed by 6 bases and J by 1 base, 7 bases remained unmatched. The germline V gene encodes CDR1 SGHVS and CDR2 FQNEAQ. DNA for the CDR3: TGTGCCAGCAGTCGACGGCGGGAGGGTTCCTACAATGAGCAGTTCTTC. This codes for CASSRRREGSYNEQFF.

V usage is TRBV12-3 or TRBV12-4 and J usage is TRBJ1-2; D may be TRBD1 (6 bases). V shed 5 bases and J shed 7 bases, with 11 bases lying between them. The CDR3 is made up of 12 amino acids. CDR3 residues: CASSPGDRGYTF. Written as DNA, the CDR3 is TGTGCCAGCAGTCCAGGGGACCGTGGCTACACCTTC.

J is TRBJ2-1 and V is TRBV6-5; 11 bases agree with TRBD2. Germline CDR1 and CDR2: MNHEY and SVGAGI. CDR3 length: 16 residues. Trimming at V came to 6 bases and at J to 8 bases, leaving 12 bases not matched to a gene. CDR3 sequence (DNA): TGTGCCAGCAGCTACATTAGCGGGGGGGCCGCGGATGAGCAGTTCTTC. This codes for CASSYISGGAADEQFF.

J is TRBJ1-2 and V is TRBV5-1; D uncertain. Trimming took off 4 bases at V and 7 bases at J, with 17 bases between the two ends. The CDR3 sequence is 14 residues long. Germline assignment: CDR1 SGHRS and CDR2 YFSETQ. CDR3 in DNA: TGCGCCAGCAGCCTGGATGGAGGGCGGGCTGGCTACACCTTC. Translation: CASSLDGGRAGYTF.